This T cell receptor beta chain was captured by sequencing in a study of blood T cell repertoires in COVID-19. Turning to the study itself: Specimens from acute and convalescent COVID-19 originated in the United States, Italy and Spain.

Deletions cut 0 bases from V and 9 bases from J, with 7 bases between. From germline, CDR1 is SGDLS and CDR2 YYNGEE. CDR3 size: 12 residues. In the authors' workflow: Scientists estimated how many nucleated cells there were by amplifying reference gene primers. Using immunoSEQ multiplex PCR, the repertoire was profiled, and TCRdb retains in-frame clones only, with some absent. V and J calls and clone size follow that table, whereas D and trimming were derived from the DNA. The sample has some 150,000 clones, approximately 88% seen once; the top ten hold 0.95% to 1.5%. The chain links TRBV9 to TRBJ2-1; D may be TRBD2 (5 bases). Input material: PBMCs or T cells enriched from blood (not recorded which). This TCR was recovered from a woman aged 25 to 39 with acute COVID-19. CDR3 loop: CASSVGRGEQFF. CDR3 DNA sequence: TGTGCCAGCAGCGTAGGCCGGGGTGAGCAGTTCTTC. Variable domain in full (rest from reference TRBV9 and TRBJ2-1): DSGVTQTPKHLITATGQRVTLRCSPRSGDLSVYWYQQSLDQGLQFLIQYYNGEERAKGNILERFSAQQFPDLHSELNLSSLELGDSALYFCASSVGRGEQFFGPGTRLTVL.